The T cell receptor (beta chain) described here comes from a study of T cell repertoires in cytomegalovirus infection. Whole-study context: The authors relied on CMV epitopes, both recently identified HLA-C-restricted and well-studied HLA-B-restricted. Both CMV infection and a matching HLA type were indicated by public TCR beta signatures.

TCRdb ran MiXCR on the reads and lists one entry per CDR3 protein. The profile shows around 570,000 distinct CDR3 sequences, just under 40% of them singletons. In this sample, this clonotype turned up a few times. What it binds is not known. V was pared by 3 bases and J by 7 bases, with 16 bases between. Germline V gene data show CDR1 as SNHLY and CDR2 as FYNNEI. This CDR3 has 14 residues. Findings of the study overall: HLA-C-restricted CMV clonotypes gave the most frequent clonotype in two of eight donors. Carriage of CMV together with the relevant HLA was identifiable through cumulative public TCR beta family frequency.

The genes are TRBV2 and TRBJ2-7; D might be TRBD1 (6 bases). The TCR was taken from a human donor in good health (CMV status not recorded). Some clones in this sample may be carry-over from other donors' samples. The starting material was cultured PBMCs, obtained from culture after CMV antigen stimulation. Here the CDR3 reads CASSEGARRWEQYF. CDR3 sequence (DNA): TGTGCCAGCAGTGAGGGGGCCCGGCGATGGGAGCAGTACTTC.